The 22 T cell receptor beta chains reported below all come from one sample, sequenced in a study of T cell repertoires in aging, cancer and after chemotherapy. Multiplex touch-down PCR with TRB-A/B primers amplified rearranged V-D-J TRB sequences. MiXCR was run by TCRdb on the multiplex PCR reads, yielding one entry per CDR3 protein. The table shows about 5,000 distinct CDR3 sequences, with under 30% occurring only once. Peripheral blood genomic DNA, not sorted cells or RNA, was the template. Sequencing was performed on blood. The receptors come from a human donor in good health.

This clonotype was detected only a few times. The chain links TRBV24-1 to TRBJ2-1; possibly TRBD1 or TRBD2 for D (5 bases each). With 4 bases removed from V and 0 bases from J, the gap between germline ends came to 9 bases. Per germline, CDR1 KGHDR and CDR2 SFDVKD. This CDR3 is built from 15 residues. CDR3 sequence reads: CATSEGTASYNEQFF. The CDR3 DNA is TGTGCCACCAGTGAGGGGACGGCCTCCTACAATGAGCAGTTCTTC.

This clonotype occurred a few times. The chain couples TRBV7-6 to TRBJ2-1; 10 nucleotides line up with TRBD2. CDR3 length: 15 amino acids. V lost 5 bases and J lost 4; bases outside the gene matches: 5. The germline V gene encodes CDR1 SGHVS and CDR2 FNYEAQ. The CDR3 sequence is CASSTGLAVYNEQFF. DNA for the CDR3: TGTGCCAGCAGCACCGGACTAGCGGTGTACAATGAGCAGTTCTTC.

As for this clonotype: A read error is possible here, since a much larger clone lies one base away. J is TRBJ2-2 and V is TRBV7-2; D gene uncertain. The germline CDR1 and CDR2 sequences are SGHTA and FQGNSA. The CDR3 loop spans 13 amino acids. The CDR3 sequence: CAGSLRRTGELFF. CDR3 nucleotide sequence: TGTGCCGGCAGCTTAAGGCGGACCGGGGAGCTGTTTTTT.

For this clonotype: A much more abundant neighbour one base away suggests this may be a read error. This sequence joins TRBV19 and TRBJ1-5, with 9 nucleotides matching TRBD1. Trimming removed 6 bases from V and 5 bases from J; junction bases left unmatched: 11. In germline, CDR1 is LNHDA, CDR2 SQIVND (reference sequence). The CDR3 is made up of 16 amino acids. The CDR3 nucleotides read TGTGCCAGTAGGCACGGACAGGGGCTTAGGGATCAGCCCCAGCATTTT. Translated, it gives CASRHGQGLRDQPQHF.

This clonotype is medium-sized in the sample. Germline and junction disagree at one end, which may indicate a read error. The gene calls are TRBV6-2 or TRBV6-3 and TRBJ2-7, with 9 positions matching TRBD1. CDR1 is MNHEY, CDR2 SVGEGT, per germline. This CDR3 is built from 12 residues. The CDR3 is CASRPGTGLPRF. CDR3 DNA sequence: TGTGCCAGCAGGCCCGGGACAGGGTTACCCCGCTTC.

This clonotype was seen only a few times. The chain is built from TRBV7-2 and TRBJ1-2; D not certain. V was shortened by 5 bases and J by 4 bases, with 17 bases between the two germline ends. The germline gives CDR1 SGHTA, CDR2 FQGNSA. The CDR3 sequence is 15 residues long. The CDR3 bases are TGTGCCAGCAGCCGATACAGTTCGGGGTCCTATGGCTACACCTTC. Encoded protein: CASSRYSSGSYGYTF.

This clonotype qualifies as medium-sized. The CDR3 reads CAWSQLSTGELFF. As DNA, the CDR3 is TGTGCCTGGAGTCAACTTTCCACCGGGGAGCTGTTTTTT. The chain employs TRBV30 and TRBJ2-2, with D uncertain. This CDR3 has 13 residues. Germline V lookup: CDR1 GTSNPN, CDR2 SVGIG (reference sequence). V lost 2 bases to trimming and J lost 4 bases, with 8 bases between them.

This clonotype has a handful of counts. V and J are TRBV6-6 and TRBJ1-1, with 9 bases matching TRBD1. V lost 2 bases to trimming and J lost 7 bases; unmatched junction nucleotides: 8. The CDR3 is 15 residues long. Germline-derived CDR1 and CDR2 are MNHNY and SVGAGI (reference sequence). This CDR3 reads CASSYKTGGKDEAFF. The CDR3 nucleotides read TGTGCCAGCAGTTACAAGACAGGGGGAAAGGATGAAGCTTTCTTT.

Only a few counts were recorded for this clonotype. The CDR3 spells CASSIKVLGTGAVYDSPLHF. CDR3 nucleotides: TGTGCCAGTAGTATCAAGGTCCTCGGGACAGGGGCGGTTTACGATTCACCCCTCCACTTT. The gene calls are TRBV19 and TRBJ1-6; 10 bases line up with TRBD1. V was pared by 3 bases and J by 8 bases, with 19 bases of the junction left unmatched. The CDR3 contains 20 residues. Germline V gene data show CDR1 as LNHDA and CDR2 as SQIVND (reference sequence).

This clonotype ranks as medium-sized. The chain employs TRBV6-2 or TRBV6-3 and TRBJ2-7, with 13 bases matching TRBD2. Germline CDR1 MNHEY, CDR2 SVGEGT. The CDR3 totals 15 residues. Unmatched junction bases numbered 0, after V lost 0 bases and J lost 4 bases. CDR3 region: CASSYSTSGGYEQYF. As DNA, the CDR3 is TGTGCCAGCAGTTACTCGACTAGCGGGGGGTACGAGCAGTACTTC.

This clonotype counts as large. V gene TRBV6-5 combines with J gene TRBJ2-3, with 10 bases lining up with TRBD2. J gave up 9 bases and V 6 bases, and 3 bases lay outside the gene matches. This CDR3 has 12 residues. Germline loops: CDR1 MNHEY, CDR2 SVGAGI. In nucleotides, the CDR3 is TGTGCCAGCAGCACTAGCGGGGTCACGCAGTATTTT. It codes for CASSTSGVTQYF.

This clonotype is medium-sized in the sample. The CDR3 is CASTPPASYEQYF. The DNA of the CDR3 is TGTGCCAGCACCCCTCCGGCCTCCTACGAGCAGTACTTC. The V gene is TRBV27, the J gene TRBJ2-7; D unresolved. This CDR3 has 13 amino acids. The V end lost 7 bases, the J end lost 0 bases, and 10 bases lay between the germline ends. Germline loops: CDR1 MNHEY, CDR2 SMNVEV (reference sequence).

The chain combines TRBV18 with TRBJ1-4, with TRBD1 matching 12 bases. Trimming cost V 3 bases and J 5 bases; bases outside gene matches: 1. CDR3 length equals 15 residues. The germline CDR1 and CDR2 sequences are KGHSH and LQKENI. DNA for the CDR3: TGTGCCAGCTCACCCGGGACAGGGGGCAATGAAAAACTGTTTTTT. Translation gives CASSPGTGGNEKLFF.

V is TRBV11-2 and J is TRBJ2-7, with 8 bases matching TRBD2. The CDR3 is 15 residues long. Germline V lookup: CDR1 SGHAT, CDR2 FQNNGV. The V gene end was trimmed by 6 bases and the J gene end by 7 bases; junction bases not matched to a gene: 14. This CDR3 is CASSPPGGRAREQYF. In DNA, the CDR3 is TGTGCCAGCAGTCCGCCGGGGGGGAGGGCCCGGGAGCAGTACTTC.

This chain uses TRBV28 with TRBJ1-5, with D perhaps matching TRBD1 (6 bases). Germline V CDR1 and CDR2: MDHEN, SYDVKM. The V gene lost 3 bases and the J gene lost 5 bases, with 11 bases spanning the gap. The length of the CDR3 is 14 residues. The CDR3 loop reads CASSFRGGDQPQHF. The DNA of the CDR3 is TGTGCCAGCAGTTTCAGGGGAGGCGATCAGCCCCAGCATTTT.

This clonotype was seen a few times. The genes are TRBV7-2 and TRBJ1-6, with D unclear. The CDR3 is 15 amino acids. The germline V gene encodes CDR1 SGHTA and CDR2 FQGNSA. V lost 5 bases and J 7 bases, leaving 15 bases between the germline ends. CDR3 nucleotides: TGTGCCAGCAGCCGGGAGTCCTTGGGGAATTCACCCCTCCACTTT. Amino acids: CASSRESLGNSPLHF.

The genes are TRBV20-1 and TRBJ2-1, with 8 bases that match TRBD2. This CDR3 has 13 residues. Germline CDR1 reads DFQATT; CDR2 reads SNEGSKA (reference sequence). Unmatched junction bases numbered 6, after V lost 6 bases and J lost 5 bases. The CDR3 DNA is TGCAGTGCCCGGACTAGCAGCCACAATGAGCAGTTCTTC. Encoded protein: CSARTSSHNEQFF.

The genes are TRBV6-2 or TRBV6-3 and TRBJ1-2, with TRBD1 as a possible D gene (6 bases). CDR1 is MNHEY and CDR2 is SVGEGT in the germline V gene. Trimming shortened V by 7 bases and J by 4 bases, and 16 bases separated the two germline ends. The CDR3 runs to 14 residues. In DNA form, the CDR3 reads TGTGCCAGCACCTTGGACAGACAGATCTATGGCTACACCTTC. Protein: CASTLDRQIYGYTF.

In its sample, this clonotype is medium-sized. The chain couples TRBV6-2 or TRBV6-3 to TRBJ2-1, with 7 bases that match TRBD2. Germline loops: CDR1 MNHEY, CDR2 SVGEGT. There are 16 residues in the CDR3. Losses at the gene ends were 5 bases for V and 8 bases for J; bases not matched to a gene: 15. CDR3 nucleotides: TGTGCCAGCAGTCCCCTCGGGGCGGGAGCCCTCTATGAGCAGTTCTTC. It translates to CASSPLGAGALYEQFF.

This clonotype is medium-sized by share. V gene TRBV5-6 combines with J gene TRBJ2-6; D is unclear. This CDR3 has 19 amino acids. Germline V lookup: CDR1 SGHDT, CDR2 YYEEEE. Deletions cut 2 bases from V and 0 bases from J, with 18 bases between. CDR3 DNA sequence: TGTGCCAGCAGCTTAACGAAGCAGACCCTCGACTCTGGGGCCAACGTCCTGACTTTC. Encoded protein: CASSLTKQTLDSGANVLTF.

The J gene is TRBJ1-1, the V gene TRBV7-9, with TRBD1 matching over 7 bases. The V and J ends lost 6 bases and 5 bases, in that order; junction bases with no gene match: 18. Germline CDR1 is SEHNR and CDR2 is FQNEAQ (reference sequence). This CDR3 region has 17 residues. The CDR3, as DNA: TGTGCCAGCAGTCCCATAGGGCACAGGGGTGCGGAAACTGAAGCTTTCTTT. This sequence encodes CASSPIGHRGAETEAFF.

In the case of this clonotype: Possible read error: a much larger clone is one base away. The CDR3 nucleotides read TGTGCCAGCTCACGGGACAGAGGCGGTTCACCCCTCCACTTT. Its protein is CASSRDRGGSPLHF. This chain joins TRBV18 and TRBJ1-1, with 7 bases aligning to TRBD1. The J call may be mistaken, given a closer DNA end match to TRBJ1-6. This CDR3 has 14 residues. The germline V gene encodes CDR1 KGHSH and CDR2 LQKENI.